This T cell receptor beta chain is from a study of blood T cell repertoires in COVID-19. The trim removed 11 bases at V and 7 bases at J, leaving 8 bases unmatched. Germline CDR1 is ENHRY and CDR2 is SYGVKD. The CDR3 runs 13 residues. TCRdb's copy holds only in-frame clones and misses some; the assay was immunoSEQ multiplex PCR. In the table there are 100,000 to 150,000 clones, around 88% of which are singletons. The chain employs TRBV10-3 and TRBJ1-4; 9 bases map to TRBD1. This receptor was taken from a man in his forties or fifties with acute or convalescent COVID-19. The sequenced sample consisted of peripheral blood. The CDR3 region is CASGDRGSEKLFF. CDR3 DNA: TGTGCCTCCGGTGACAGGGGGAGTGAAAAACTGTTTTTT.